This T cell receptor (beta chain) was identified in a study of shared clonotypes between healthy human individuals (dated by TCRdb to about 2020). Background for the entire study: The cohort comprised a couple of women and a few men aged 18 to 49 years. The study deeply sequenced blood TCR repertoires of five healthy adults to estimate repertoire size and the extent of clonotype sharing between individuals. Different laboratories and diverse techniques were used to prepare libraries and sequence TCR repertoires, to increase sequencing depth and limit assay-specific biases. For each donor, CD4 naive and CD4 memory were each given three plates, CD8 naive was given two plates, and CD8 memory was given one plate. Each donor's leukapheresis produced roughly between roughly 0.9 and 9 billion PBMCs. Overall study results and their limits: Sampling was limited to blood, and TCR repertoires in tissue likely differ from TCR repertoires in blood. Pairwise subsampling led to the expectation that sequencing depth would affect the degree of clonotype sharing among donors. The small number of donors limited the genetic and exposure-history diversity represented. Sharing across a few donors was observed for approximately 4.6% of naive CD4, less than 4% of naive CD8, over 2% of memory CD4, and over 0.3% of memory CD8 clonotypes. Compared with non-shared clonotypes, the clonotypes found in all four sorted-subset donors had higher generation probabilities. Even with the large sequencing depth, rarefaction of the sorted-subset datasets indicated that sequencing was incomplete. Estimated clonotype richness was generally larger for naive than for memory subsets.

From its cysteine to its phenylalanine, the CDR3 spans 14 amino acids. The retained sequence is limited to the CDR3, 42 bases, with the frame set at the first base. The germline V gene (reference sequence) yields LNHDA for CDR1 and SQIVND for CDR2. The junction shows trimming of 3 bases on V and 3 bases on J, plus 9 bases between the germline ends. Note on this clone: The antigen it recognizes is unknown. The record has no base qualities; no much larger clone is one base away.

The donors were healthy, HIV-negative adults who had no recently reported acute infections or vaccinations. Only Caucasian adults living in Nashville, Tennessee, USA were represented among the donors. CD4+ T cells were enriched by magnetic negative selection, after which naive cells were positively selected on CD45RA and the negative fraction was taken as the memory subset. Blood was collected by leukapheresis, and PBMCs were isolated by Ficoll-Histopaque density gradient centrifugation and then cryopreserved in liquid nitrogen vapor phase. Analytical flow cytometry was used to check the purity and quantity of every magnetically sorted T cell population. Genomic DNA was isolated from each sorted fraction and quantified by UV absorbance on a Nanodrop 2000c. TCR CDR3 regions were amplified from genomic DNA by multiplex PCR using the deep immunoSEQ assay. Extracted genomic DNA from each cell subset was spread evenly across all wells of several immunoSEQ 96-well plates, with each plate serving as a replicate. For sorted subsets, 150 to 250 ng of genomic DNA, equivalent to 25,000 to 30,000 T cell genomes, went into each replicate PCR. Purified libraries were measured with a Qubit 3.0 fluorometer, size-checked on a Bioanalyzer 2100, and measured again with the KAPA Library Quantification kit. Each immunoSEQ 96-well plate was sequenced on its own single-read 150-cycle Illumina NextSeq 550 flow cell. In the original analysis: Because only junctional sequences without quality scores were contained in the immunoSEQ output, filtering matching that applied to full-length reads could not be performed. Sequences were annotated with PyIR, a Python wrapper for IgBLAST v1.9, using IMGT germline references to assign V/J genes and CDR3. Reads were removed for weak V/J assignments (E-value above 1e-6), missing CDR3, stop codons, out-of-frame junctions, or ambiguous translated residues. V3J clonotypes were defined by identical inferred V gene, J gene, and CDR3 amino acid sequence. The percentage overlap between two repertoires was calculated by dividing the number of shared unique clonotypes by the size of the smaller repertoire. Three approaches were used to assess repertoire richness: RTK rarefaction, the Chao1 estimator, and Recon v2.1 estimates of unobserved clonotypes. Generation probabilities for all TCRbeta clonotypes obtained by the gDNA method from a handful of donors were computed using OLGA. TCRdb obtained this table from immuneACCESS and retained in-frame rearrangements with V and J assigned. These tables miss some clones; where compared with another copy, unresolved V genes account for less than half of the shortfall, and the remainder is unexplained. The V and J calls and the clone size are those of that table, but D and trimming were determined from the DNA. In all, the sample holds over 850,000 clones, and around three quarters of those were seen once. 0.6% to 0.7% of the sample belongs to the ten largest clones.

The specimen was memory CD4+ T cells from PBMCs. The cell subset or site label here, explained by the study, means: CD45RA-negative fraction. The rearrangement joined TRBV19 to TRBJ1-5; no confident D gene assignment can be made. This TCR came from a young man in good health. Some clones in this sample may be carry-over from other donors' samples. The CDR3 has the sequence CASSIQAINQPQHF. The nucleotides read TGTGCCAGTAGTATCCAGGCGATCAATCAGCCCCAGCATTTT.